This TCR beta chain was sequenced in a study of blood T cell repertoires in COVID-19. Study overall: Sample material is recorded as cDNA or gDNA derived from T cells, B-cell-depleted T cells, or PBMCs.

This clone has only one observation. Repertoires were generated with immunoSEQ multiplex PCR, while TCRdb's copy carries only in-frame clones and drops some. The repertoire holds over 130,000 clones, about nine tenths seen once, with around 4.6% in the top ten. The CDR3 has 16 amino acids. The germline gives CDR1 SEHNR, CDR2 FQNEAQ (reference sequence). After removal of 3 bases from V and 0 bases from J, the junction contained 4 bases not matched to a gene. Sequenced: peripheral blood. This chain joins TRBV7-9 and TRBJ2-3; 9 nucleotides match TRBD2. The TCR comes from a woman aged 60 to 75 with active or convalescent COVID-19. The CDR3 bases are TGTGCCAGCAGCTTCCGAGCGGGGGGCAGCACAGATACGCAGTATTTT. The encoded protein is CASSFRAGGSTDTQYF.